This TCR beta chain originates from a study of OX40 agonist ivuxolimab in advanced cancers. Study-wide context: The study treated patients with ivuxolimab, an agonistic anti-OX40 (CD134) antibody. Melanoma, hepatocellular carcinoma, head and neck or renal cell cancer occurred in dose-escalation patients.

Clones were read by immunoSEQ multiplex PCR, and TCRdb kept only the in-frame ones, dropping some. The table lists 78,000 or so clones, around 84% of them singletons. General study findings and limits: CD8+ T cells averaged more expanded clones than CD4+.

This CDR3 has 14 residues. CDR1 is SGHRS, CDR2 YFSETQ, per germline. With regard to this clone: Its antigen is undetermined.

Sequenced material: CD4+ or CD8+ T cells sorted from blood, taken in a trial of the OX40 agonist ivuxolimab. The source is an adult with an advanced solid tumor such as melanoma, head and neck, liver or kidney cancer. The J gene is TRBJ2-5, the V gene TRBV5-1, with D perhaps TRBD1 (6 bases). The DNA end lines up better with TRBJ2-7; the J call may be wrong. CDR3 sequence reads: CASSSGTYPYEQYF. The CDR3 DNA sequence: TGCGCCAGCAGCTCCGGGACATATCCCTACGAGCAGTACTTC.